These 8 T cell receptor beta chains originate from one sample sequenced in a study. Using its own MiXCR run on the RT-PCR reads, TCRdb lists one record per CDR3 protein. The data show about 700,000 distinct CDR3 sequences, 14% seen once. Sequencing was carried out using memory CD4+ T cells from blood. These TCRs come from a female donor in good health, serving as a healthy control.

This rearrangement joins TRBV4-1 to TRBJ1-5, with D perhaps matching TRBD1 (5 bases). The ends were cut back, 2 bases at V and 3 bases at J, with 11 bases in the middle. This CDR3 contains 15 residues. Per the germline V gene, CDR1 is MGHRA and CDR2 is YSYEKL. CDR3 nucleotides: TGCGCCAGCAGCCAATCCGGACACGACAATCAGCCCCAGCATTTT. Its protein is CASSQSGHDNQPQHF.

J is TRBJ2-7 and V is TRBV20-1, with 9 bases matching TRBD2. Germline CDR1 DFQATT, CDR2 SNEGSKA (reference sequence). V was pared by 5 bases and J by 6 bases, with 14 bases of the junction left unmatched. CDR3 length: 15 residues. CDR3 loop: CSAGASGAIQSEQYF. The CDR3 nucleotides read TGCAGTGCTGGCGCTAGCGGGGCCATACAATCCGAGCAGTACTTC.

The chain employs TRBV6-6 and TRBJ1-1; D is perhaps TRBD1 (5 bases). V lost 1 base to trimming and J lost 7 bases, with 7 bases between them. The CDR3 is 12 residues long. Germline-derived CDR1 and CDR2 are MNHNY and SVGAGI (reference sequence). The CDR3 DNA sequence: TGTGCCAGCAGTTACTTCCAGGGTGAAGCTTTCTTT. Amino acid sequence: CASSYFQGEAFF.

This clonotype came up many times. This chain joins TRBV4-3 and TRBJ1-2; TRBD1 might be the D (6 bases). CDR3 length: 19 amino acids. V was trimmed by 3 bases and J by 2 bases, leaving 25 bases between them. CDR1 is LGHNA and CDR2 is YSLEER in the germline V gene. The CDR3: CASSHKGGIGGRVNYGYTF. CDR3 nucleotides: TGCGCCAGCAGCCATAAGGGGGGCATAGGAGGTCGGGTAAACTATGGCTACACCTTC.

This clonotype has just a few counts. The rearrangement links TRBV7-2 to TRBJ1-1, with D uncertain. Germline CDR1 is SGHTA and CDR2 is FQGNSA. The CDR3 totals 13 residues. The germline V and J ends were trimmed by 7 bases and 4 bases, with 13 bases remaining between them. CDR3: CASTLREGTEAFF. The CDR3 DNA reads TGTGCCAGCACCTTGAGGGAGGGCACTGAAGCTTTCTTT.

This clonotype occurred a few times. The rearrangement uses TRBV20-1 and TRBJ1-5; D is unclear. CDR3 length: 17 residues. Trimming removed 6 bases at V and 0 bases at J, with 21 bases between. CDR1 is DFQATT, CDR2 SNEGSKA, per germline (reference sequence). The CDR3 DNA reads TGCAGTGCCCACGACCCAGACGGATCTCATAGCAATCAGCCCCAGCATTTT. This sequence encodes CSAHDPDGSHSNQPQHF.

This clonotype was detected a few times. The CDR3 DNA reads as TGCGCCAGCAGGCAGACGGGGGCTTACAATGAGCAGTTCTTC. This codes for CASRQTGAYNEQFF. The rearrangement links TRBV5-1 to TRBJ2-1; either TRBD1 or TRBD2 may fit D (6 bases each). CDR1 and CDR2 from the germline V gene are SGHRS and YFSETQ. V was clipped by 5 bases and J by 4 bases, with 13 bases between them. The CDR3 totals 14 residues.

CDR3 region: CASSPNNLLLKGYTF. CDR3 sequence (DNA): TGTGCCAGCAGCCCTAACAACCTTCTCCTAAAGGGCTACACCTTC. The chain combines TRBV7-9 with TRBJ1-2; D is unclear. The V end was cut by 5 bases, the J end by 8 bases, with 21 bases between. This CDR3 is 15 amino acids long. Germline V lookup: CDR1 SEHNR, CDR2 FQNEAQ (reference sequence).